This T cell receptor beta chain emerged from a study of response to subunit inactivated influenza vaccine. Notes on the study in general: A suggestion made by the authors is that each seasonal influenza vaccination recruits few new T cells.

This clonotype turned up a few times. Its specificity is unknown. In germline, CDR1 is SNHLY, CDR2 FYNNEI. CDR3 length: 13 residues. The V gene lost 4 bases and the J gene lost 10 bases, with 14 bases spanning the gap. TCRdb re-derived calls from the RT-PCR reads in MiXCR, one entry per CDR3 protein. The sample yields approximately 520,000 distinct CDR3 sequences, approximately 15% seen once. This rearrangement joins TRBV2 to TRBJ1-5; D not certain. The receptor's source is a man aged 45 to 75 who received an inactivated influenza vaccine. Here the sequenced sample was CD4+ T cells sorted from PBMCs, taken about 24 months after vaccination. CDR3 in DNA: TGTGCCAGCAGTGGGGAGATCACGCACCCCCAGCATTTT. It yields the protein CASSGEITHPQHF.